This T cell receptor (beta chain) was captured in a study of blood T cell repertoires in COVID-19. Overall study context: Researchers got acute and convalescent COVID-19 samples from the United States, Italy and Spain. PBMCs, B-cell-depleted T cells, or T cells provided the cDNA or gDNA that made up the material.

The CDR3 consists of 14 residues. Germline CDR1 reads MNHEY; CDR2 reads SVGAGI. V was trimmed by 7 bases and J by 3 bases, leaving 15 bases between them. Per the authors' pipeline: Estimates of nucleated cell counts were drawn from the amplification of reference gene primers. TCRdb's copy holds only in-frame clones and misses some; the assay was immunoSEQ multiplex PCR. The DNA gave D and trimming, while V, J and clone size come from that table. In the table there are 120,000 to 150,000 clones, roughly 90% of which are singletons. The receptor comes from a man aged 50 to 60 with active or convalescent COVID-19. Sequencing input: peripheral blood. The gene calls are TRBV6-5 and TRBJ1-2; D might be TRBD1 (5 bases). The DNA for the CDR3 is TGTGCCAGCACGAAAGGGGCGGAGTACTATGGCTACACCTTC. Translation: CASTKGAEYYGYTF.